The subject of this entry is one TCR beta chain. This entry comes from a study of blood T cell repertoires in COVID-19. Profiling relied on immunoSEQ multiplex PCR, and the TCRdb table lists in-frame clones only, not all of them. This repertoire shows 220,000 or so clones, roughly 86% found once; its top ten account for about 10%. CDR1 and CDR2 from the germline V gene are SGDLS and YYNGEE. V lost 3 bases and J 1 base, leaving 7 bases between the germline ends. This CDR3 has 13 amino acids. The sample consisted of peripheral blood. The TCR was taken from a woman aged 45-65 years with COVID-19, enrolled during active disease. The rearrangement joins TRBV9 to TRBJ1-1, with D unclear. The chain's CDR3 is CASSDHTNTEAFF. The CDR3 region has the DNA TGTGCCAGCAGCGACCACACGAACACTGAAGCTTTCTTT.